The 25 T cell receptor beta chains reported below all come from one sample, sequenced in a study of T cell changes during pregnancy in multiple sclerosis. Measured with immunoSEQ multiplex PCR; TCRdb has only the in-frame clones, and not every one. The table shows fewer than 110,000 clones, with about 90% occurring only once. The sequenced sample was peripheral blood, obtained after pregnancy. The receptors stem from a female donor with multiple sclerosis, enrolled in a pregnancy study.

This clone was found once. V gene TRBV7-9 combines with J gene TRBJ2-7; TRBD2 is a possible D gene (5 bases). This CDR3 is built from 16 residues. Germline V lookup: CDR1 SEHNR, CDR2 FQNEAQ (reference sequence). Trimming took off 2 bases at V and 0 bases at J, with 14 bases between the two ends. The CDR3 spells CASSLSRGKGSYEQYF. The DNA for the CDR3 is TGTGCCAGCAGCTTAAGTCGAGGGAAGGGCTCCTACGAGCAGTACTTC.

The chain joins TRBV11-3 to TRBJ2-7, with D tentatively TRBD1 (6 bases). This CDR3 is built from 13 residues. The germline V gene has CDR1 SGHNT and CDR2 YENEEA. Trimming took 5 bases from V and 5 from J, leaving 13 bases between them. In DNA, the CDR3 is TGTGCCAGCAGCAAGAGACAGGACCACGAGCAGTACTTC. This translates into CASSKRQDHEQYF.

The V and J genes are TRBV10-3 and TRBJ2-3; 7 bases align to TRBD2. CDR1 and CDR2 (germline): ENHRY, SYGVKD. The trim removed 4 bases at V and 0 bases at J, leaving 4 bases unmatched. The CDR3 has 15 amino acids. CDR3 amino acids: CAISASGTSTDTQYF. The CDR3 DNA follows: TGTGCCATCAGTGCTAGCGGAACTAGCACAGATACGCAGTATTTT.

The chain has TRBV9 and TRBJ2-3, with 8 bases lining up with TRBD2. Losses at the gene ends were 2 bases for V and 2 bases for J; bases not matched to a gene: 13. This CDR3 is 18 amino acids long. CDR1 and CDR2 (germline): SGDLS, YYNGEE. This CDR3 is CASSVRGALTLNTDTQYF. CDR3 in DNA: TGTGCCAGCAGCGTGCGGGGGGCCCTAACCCTAAACACAGATACGCAGTATTTT.

J is TRBJ2-1 and V is TRBV27; 7 nucleotides line up with TRBD2. After removal of 8 bases from V and 10 bases from J, the junction contained 8 bases not matched to a gene. The CDR3 length is 12 residues. CDR1 and CDR2 (germline): MNHEY, SMNVEV (reference sequence). The chain's CDR3 is CASALLGGEQFF. The CDR3 coding sequence is TGTGCCAGCGCCCTCCTGGGGGGGGAGCAGTTCTTC.

V usage is TRBV7-9 and J usage is TRBJ1-2, with 8 bases fitting TRBD1. The trim removed 3 bases at V and 7 bases at J, leaving 4 bases unmatched. The V gene's germline CDR1 is SEHNR and CDR2 FQNEAQ (reference sequence). The CDR3 contains 13 residues. This CDR3 reads CASSFSGGPGYTF. The DNA for the CDR3 is TGTGCCAGCAGCTTTTCAGGGGGCCCTGGCTACACCTTC. The entire variable domain, with the rest obtained from reference TRBV7-9 and TRBJ1-2, is as follows: DTGVSQNPRHKITKRGQNVTFRCDPISEHNRLYWYRQTLGQGPEFLTYFQNEAQLEKSRLLSDRFSAERPKGSFSTLEIQRTEQGDSAMYLCASSFSGGPGYTFGSGTRLTVV.

This clone has just a few counts. CDR3 residues: CASSSRVNQPQHF. The CDR3 coding sequence is TGTGCCAGTAGTTCTCGGGTCAATCAGCCCCAGCATTTT. The V call is TRBV19, the J call TRBJ1-5; D uncertain. The CDR3 length is 13 residues. V lost 5 bases and J 3 bases, leaving 8 bases between the germline ends. Germline V gene sequence: CDR1 LNHDA, CDR2 SQIVND (reference sequence).

The chain uses TRBV25-1 and TRBJ1-1, with D perhaps TRBD1 (5 bases). The CDR3 sequence is 14 residues long. In germline, CDR1 is MGHDK, CDR2 SYGVNS. V shed 10 bases and J shed 0 bases, with 15 bases lying between them. CDR3 coding DNA: TGTGCCACCGCACCGGACAACATGAACACTGAAGCTTTCTTT. This translates into CATAPDNMNTEAFF.

The chain uses TRBV5-1 and TRBJ1-1; TRBD1 is a possible D gene (5 bases). The germline V gene encodes CDR1 SGHRS and CDR2 YFSETQ. The CDR3 is 16 amino acids. The V end lost 4 bases, the J end lost 3 bases, and 19 bases lay between the germline ends. CDR3 sequence reads: CASSPRAGAGDTEAFF. CDR3 DNA sequence: TGCGCCAGCAGCCCCCGCGCCGGGGCGGGGGACACTGAAGCTTTCTTT. The variable domain in full, completed from reference TRBV5-1 and TRBJ1-1, reads KAGVTQTPRYLIKTRGQQVTLSCSPISGHRSVSWYQQTPGQGLQFLFEYFSETQRNKGNFPGRFSGRQFSNSRSEMNVSTLELGDSALYLCASSPRAGAGDTEAFFGQGTRLTVV.

This sequence joins TRBV7-9 and TRBJ1-4; no definite D call. The CDR3 loop spans 15 amino acids. The V end lost 1 base, the J end lost 5 bases, and 11 bases lay between the germline ends. Per the germline V gene, CDR1 is SEHNR and CDR2 is FQNEAQ (reference sequence). The CDR3 DNA is TGTGCCAGCAGCTTAGTTGCCGGAGGGAATGAAAAACTGTTTTTT. This translates into CASSLVAGGNEKLFF.

This sequence joins TRBV9 and TRBJ2-2, with 7 bases fitting TRBD1. Losses at the gene ends were 4 bases for V and 6 bases for J; bases not matched to a gene: 12. The CDR3 has 16 amino acids. Germline V gene sequence: CDR1 SGDLS, CDR2 YYNGEE. For the CDR3, the DNA is TGTGCCAGCAGCATTGACAGGGTTTCTCTTTCCGGGGAGCTGTTTTTT. Its protein is CASSIDRVSLSGELFF.

The rearrangement links TRBV19 to TRBJ2-1; 8 bases are shared with TRBD2. The V gene's germline CDR1 is LNHDA and CDR2 SQIVND (reference sequence). The CDR3 contains 15 residues. V dropped 2 bases and J dropped 4; count of bases not matched to a gene: 4. The CDR3: CASSIQAGEYNEQFF. CDR3 bases: TGTGCCAGTAGTATACAAGCGGGAGAGTACAATGAGCAGTTCTTC. The full variable domain, completed using reference TRBV19 and TRBJ2-1, is DGGITQSPKYLFRKEGQNVTLSCEQNLNHDAMYWYRQDPGQGLRLIYYSQIVNDFQKGDIAEGYSVSREKKESFPLTVTSAQKNPTAFYLCASSIQAGEYNEQFFGPGTRLTVL.

The chain employs TRBV30 and TRBJ2-4; 7 bases are a match to TRBD2. CDR1 is GTSNPN, CDR2 SVGIG, per germline (reference sequence). This CDR3 is built from 14 residues. After removal of 3 bases from V and 6 bases from J, the junction contained 8 bases not matched to a gene. Written as DNA, the CDR3 is TGTGCCTGGAGCGCCGGGACTACAGGAAACATTCAGTACTTC. Protein: CAWSAGTTGNIQYF.

V gene TRBV18 combines with J gene TRBJ2-7, with a tentative D call TRBD1 (5 bases). With 3 bases removed from V and 4 bases from J, the gap between germline ends came to 13 bases. The V gene's germline CDR1 is KGHSH and CDR2 LQKENI. CDR3 length: 14 residues. CDR3 sequence: CASSPAGAQYEQYF. As DNA, the CDR3 is TGTGCCAGCTCACCTGCTGGGGCGCAATACGAGCAGTACTTC. Based on the CDR3 plus reference TRBV18 and TRBJ2-7, the full variable domain is NAGVMQNPRHLVRRRGQEARLRCSPMKGHSHVYWYRQLPEEGLKFMVYLQKENIIDESGMPKERFSAEFPKEGPSILRIQQVVRGDSAAYFCASSPAGAQYEQYFGPGTRLTVT.

In nucleotides, the CDR3 is TGTGCCAGCAGCGTAGCCTCCGGCGTGGGAGTTGACTACAATGAGCAGTTCTTC. It codes for CASSVASGVGVDYNEQFF. The gene calls are TRBV9 and TRBJ2-1, with D maybe TRBD2 (5 bases). Trimming shortened V by 0 bases and J by 3 bases, and 19 bases separated the two germline ends. Germline V CDR1 and CDR2: SGDLS, YYNGEE. The CDR3 contains 18 residues.

The genes are TRBV19 and TRBJ1-1; 7 positions match TRBD1. Unmatched junction bases numbered 10, after V lost 5 bases and J lost 1 base. Germline V gene sequence: CDR1 LNHDA, CDR2 SQIVND (reference sequence). The CDR3 extends over 16 amino acids. CDR3 DNA sequence: TGTGCCAGTAGTCTTGACAGGGTAATCCCGAACACTGAAGCTTTCTTT. It specifies CASSLDRVIPNTEAFF.

The chain carries TRBV11-1 and TRBJ2-7; D perhaps matches TRBD1 (6 bases). CDR3 length equals 13 residues. Germline values: CDR1 SGHAT, CDR2 FQDESV (reference sequence). V dropped 6 bases and J dropped 0 bases, with 9 bases sitting between them. The CDR3: CASRRGGSYEQYF. The CDR3 coding sequence is TGTGCCAGCAGGAGAGGGGGCTCCTACGAGCAGTACTTC.

J is TRBJ2-6 and V is TRBV7-9; unclear D gene. The V gene's germline CDR1 is SEHNR and CDR2 FQNEAQ (reference sequence). V lost 1 base and J lost 0, with 10 bases in between. The CDR3 extends over 17 amino acids. CDR3 DNA: TGTGCCAGCAGCTTAGACGCGCGGCGCTCTGGGGCCAACGTCCTGACTTTC. The encoded protein is CASSLDARRSGANVLTF.

V is TRBV5-5 and J is TRBJ2-1; 9 bases are a match to TRBD1. Germline V gives CDR1 SGHKS, CDR2 YYEKEE (reference sequence). CDR3 size: 14 residues. The V segment lost 3 bases and the J segment 4 bases; nucleotides outside the gene matches: 2. Here the CDR3 reads CASSYGQGYNEQFF. The CDR3 coding sequence is TGTGCCAGCAGCTATGGACAGGGGTACAATGAGCAGTTCTTC.

V gene TRBV4-3 combines with J gene TRBJ1-1; 7 bases match TRBD1. The CDR3 has 15 residues. In germline, CDR1 is LGHNA, CDR2 YSLEER. After removal of 1 base from V and 1 base from J, the junction contained 3 bases not matched to a gene. For the CDR3, the DNA is TGCGCCAGCAGCCAAGGGGGGACAGCGAACACTGAAGCTTTCTTT. Its translation: CASSQGGTANTEAFF.

The CDR3 loop is CASSLLGLAGANTGELFF. The CDR3 DNA reads TGTGCCAGCAGTTTACTGGGACTAGCGGGGGCAAACACCGGGGAGCTGTTTTTT. This chain uses TRBV27 with TRBJ2-2, with 14 bases that match TRBD2. CDR1 and CDR2 from the germline V gene are MNHEY and SMNVEV (reference sequence). Germline trimming cut 2 bases from V and 2 bases from J; bases unmatched to any gene: 4. This CDR3 is 18 amino acids long.

This chain connects TRBV5-4 to TRBJ2-3, with a tentative D call TRBD1 (5 bases). Trimming pared 0 bases from V and 6 bases from J, leaving 11 bases between. Per germline, CDR1 SGHNT and CDR2 YYREEE (reference sequence). This CDR3 has 14 residues. The CDR3 here is CASSLEGPLDTQYF. The CDR3 bases are TGTGCCAGCAGCTTGGAGGGGCCTTTGGATACGCAGTATTTT.

The rearrangement uses TRBV2 and TRBJ1-1, with 9 bases lining up with TRBD1. V shed 4 bases and J 1 base; nucleotides not matched to a gene: 4. Germline assignment: CDR1 SNHLY and CDR2 FYNNEI. The CDR3 is 15 amino acids. CDR3 protein: CASSAKGQGNTEAFF. CDR3 coding DNA: TGTGCCAGCAGTGCCAAGGGACAGGGGAACACTGAAGCTTTCTTT.

The chain couples TRBV2 to TRBJ1-5, with 7 nucleotides matching TRBD1. Trimming at V came to 8 bases and at J to 5 bases, leaving 9 bases not matched to a gene. CDR3 length: 14 residues. The germline V gene has CDR1 SNHLY and CDR2 FYNNEI. CDR3 sequence reads: CASRTGKTYQPQHF. The CDR3 DNA follows: TGTGCCAGCCGGACAGGCAAAACCTATCAGCCCCAGCATTTT.

The J gene is TRBJ1-2, the V gene TRBV18, with D perhaps matching TRBD1 (6 bases). CDR3 size: 14 residues. Germline V CDR1 and CDR2: KGHSH, LQKENI. Trimming shortened V by 3 bases and J by 4 bases, and 12 bases separated the two germline ends. CDR3: CASSPYGQFYGYTF. CDR3 nucleotide sequence: TGTGCCAGCTCACCGTACGGACAGTTCTATGGCTACACCTTC.